This T cell receptor beta chain derives from a study of CD8 T cells in ankylosing spondylitis. The junction had 4 bases not matched to a gene; V was cut back by 4 bases and J by 0 bases. The CDR3 contains 16 residues. Germline V gene sequence: CDR1 KGHDR, CDR2 SFDVKD. This clonotype was seen repeatedly, ten times or more. Its antigen is currently unknown. TCRdb recomputed calls from the 5' RACE reads with MiXCR, one row per CDR3 protein. The data show a few hundred thousand distinct CDR3 sequences, around 10% seen once. Points from the study as a whole: Within peripheral blood, clones linked to disease were CD8+ and relatively rare.

Sequencing used blood, either unsorted or a sorted T cell fraction (not recorded which). This receptor was obtained from a female donor with ankylosing spondylitis or in good health (not recorded which). The chain combines TRBV24-1 with TRBJ2-1; 8 nucleotides align to TRBD2. The CDR3 loop is CATSDASGSSYNEQFF. The CDR3 DNA is TGTGCCACCAGTGACGCGAGCGGGAGCTCCTACAATGAGCAGTTCTTC.